Presented here are 28 T cell receptor beta chains from one specimen sequenced in a study of blood T cell repertoires in COVID-19. Profiled with immunoSEQ multiplex PCR; TCRdb holds only in-frame clones, not every one. The data show approximately 100,000 clones, with around 82% seen just once and roughly 6.5% held by the top ten. The sample comprised peripheral blood. These receptor sequences come from a woman in her forties or fifties with acute or convalescent COVID-19.

The chain combines TRBV19 with TRBJ2-1, with TRBD1 identical over 9 bases. This CDR3 is 16 amino acids long. The germline CDR1 and CDR2 sequences are LNHDA and SQIVND (reference sequence). V lost 7 bases and J lost 7; bases outside the gene matches: 14. CDR3 coding DNA: TGTGCCAGTACATCACAGTCCGGGACAGGGAGGAATGAGCAGTTCTTC. Its protein is CASTSQSGTGRNEQFF. The entire variable domain, with the rest obtained from reference TRBV19 and TRBJ2-1, is as follows: DGGITQSPKYLFRKEGQNVTLSCEQNLNHDAMYWYRQDPGQGLRLIYYSQIVNDFQKGDIAEGYSVSREKKESFPLTVTSAQKNPTAFYLCASTSQSGTGRNEQFFGPGTRLTVL.

The chain uses TRBV7-2 and TRBJ2-1; 7 bases agree with TRBD2. Germline trimming cut 1 base from V and 8 bases from J; bases unmatched to any gene: 8. CDR1 and CDR2 (germline): SGHTA, FQGNSA. The CDR3 is 15 residues long. The CDR3 nucleotides are TGTGCCAGCAGCTTAGGCGGGAGTAGGGACTATGAGCAGTTCTTC. Translated: CASSLGGSRDYEQFF.

The chain is built from TRBV6-1 and TRBJ1-2; TRBD1 aligns across 9 bases. CDR3 length: 16 residues. Per the germline V gene, CDR1 is MNHNS and CDR2 is SASEGT. Trimming cost V 0 bases and J 10 bases; bases outside gene matches: 12. In DNA form, the CDR3 reads TGTGCCAGCAGTGAAGCGCAGGGAACAGGGGGCAGGAACTACACCTTC. Translating gives CASSEAQGTGGRNYTF.

The table lists this clone with a count of one. The rearrangement uses TRBV28 and TRBJ1-2, with D uncertain. The length of the CDR3 is 14 residues. Germline CDR1 and CDR2: MDHEN and SYDVKM. Trimming removed 5 bases from V and 6 bases from J, with 16 bases in between. This CDR3 is CASSPPEYLHGYTF. In DNA form, the CDR3 reads TGTGCCAGCAGTCCTCCGGAGTATTTACATGGCTACACCTTC.

J is TRBJ2-7 and V is TRBV27; 9 positions match TRBD1. The CDR3 extends over 16 amino acids. Trimming removed 3 bases from V and 0 bases from J; junction bases left unmatched: 6. Germline V gene sequence: CDR1 MNHEY, CDR2 SMNVEV (reference sequence). CDR3 sequence reads: CASSFGTGRSSYEQYF. DNA of the CDR3: TGTGCCAGCAGTTTTGGGACAGGGAGAAGCTCCTACGAGCAGTACTTC.

The chain carries TRBV10-1 and TRBJ2-3, with a possible D match to TRBD1 (6 bases). The CDR3 runs 13 residues. V was shortened by 2 bases and J by 3 bases, with 6 bases between the two germline ends. From germline, CDR1 is WNHNN and CDR2 SYGVQD (reference sequence). CDR3 coding DNA: TGCGCCAGCAGTGAGGGACAGACAGATACGCAGTATTTT. It is translated as CASSEGQTDTQYF.

V usage is TRBV28 and J usage is TRBJ1-5; 9 nucleotides agree with TRBD1. CDR3 length equals 16 residues. Germline V gene data show CDR1 as MDHEN and CDR2 as SYDVKM. V lost 6 bases to trimming and J lost 5 bases; unmatched junction nucleotides: 11. The DNA for the CDR3 is TGTGCCAGCAGCCCATTTAGAGGACAGGGGTATCAGCCCCAGCATTTT. Amino acids: CASSPFRGQGYQPQHF.

This clone showed up just once. The V gene is TRBV19, the J gene TRBJ1-5; D is unresolved. The CDR3 is 15 amino acids. Germline CDR1 and CDR2: LNHDA and SQIVND (reference sequence). The ends were cut back, 1 base at V and 2 bases at J, with 9 bases in the middle. The CDR3 region is CASSIVVLGNQPQHF. DNA of the CDR3: TGTGCCAGTAGTATAGTCGTTTTAGGCAATCAGCCCCAGCATTTT.

V gene TRBV12-3 or TRBV12-4 combines with J gene TRBJ1-1, with D uncertain. This CDR3 is 11 amino acids long. V dropped 7 bases and J dropped 6 bases, with 9 bases sitting between them. CDR3 sequence (DNA): TGTGCCAGCACTCGCTACGCTGAAGCTTTCTTT. Protein sequence: CASTRYAEAFF.

The gene calls are TRBV19 and TRBJ1-5; the D gene is possibly TRBD1 (6 bases). V was shortened by 5 bases and J by 5 bases, with 13 bases between the two germline ends. The V gene's germline CDR1 is LNHDA and CDR2 SQIVND (reference sequence). This CDR3 contains 14 residues. Written as DNA, the CDR3 is TGTGCCAGTAGTCTCAAGGGGGGGGATCAGCCCCAGCATTTT. Translated, it gives CASSLKGGDQPQHF.

The chain combines TRBV12-3 or TRBV12-4 with TRBJ1-6, with TRBD1 matching 8 bases. The CDR3 spans 13 residues. V lost 6 bases to trimming and J lost 10 bases; unmatched junction nucleotides: 5. CDR3 sequence: CASSGQGDSPLHF. In DNA, the CDR3 is TGTGCCAGCAGCGGACAGGGCGACTCACCCCTCCACTTT.

The V gene is TRBV2, the J gene TRBJ1-6, with D unresolved. This CDR3 comprises 14 residues. The germline gives CDR1 SNHLY, CDR2 FYNNEI. Trimming pared 4 bases from V and 4 bases from J, leaving 8 bases between. CDR3 DNA sequence: TGTGCCAGCAGTGTGAACAGTTATAATTCACCCCTCCACTTT. It specifies CASSVNSYNSPLHF.

The chain joins TRBV3-1 (or the pseudogene TRBV3-2) to TRBJ2-5, with 12 positions matching TRBD2. Looked up from germline, CDR1 is LGHDT and CDR2 is YNNKEL (reference sequence). This CDR3 is built from 20 residues. J was trimmed by 4 bases and V by 3 bases; bases with no gene match: 18. The CDR3 nucleotides read TGTGCCAGCAGCCATAAAAGGGCTAGCGGGGGGGCCGTGATTAGAGAGACCCAGTACTTC. Encoded protein: CASSHKRASGGAVIRETQYF.

The chain couples TRBV28 to TRBJ2-3; D possibly corresponds to TRBD1 (5 bases). The CDR3 contains 15 residues. Germline V gives CDR1 MDHEN, CDR2 SYDVKM. V lost 3 bases and J lost 2, with 12 bases in between. The CDR3, as DNA: TGTGCCAGCAGTTTTGACAGAACCTACACAGATACGCAGTATTTT. Its protein product is CASSFDRTYTDTQYF.

This chain joins TRBV9 and TRBJ2-3; no firm D call. Germline V gene sequence: CDR1 SGDLS, CDR2 YYNGEE. V was trimmed by 3 bases and J by 2 bases, leaving 7 bases between them. The CDR3 covers 13 residues. CDR3 nucleotides: TGTGCCAGCAGCGCTCAGTCCACAGATACGCAGTATTTT. This gives the protein CASSAQSTDTQYF. The entire variable domain, with the rest obtained from reference TRBV9 and TRBJ2-3, is as follows: DSGVTQTPKHLITATGQRVTLRCSPRSGDLSVYWYQQSLDQGLQFLIQYYNGEERAKGNILERFSAQQFPDLHSELNLSSLELGDSALYFCASSAQSTDTQYFGPGTRLTVL.

V gene TRBV6-5 combines with J gene TRBJ1-1, with 9 bases that match TRBD1. There are 15 residues in the CDR3. Germline-derived CDR1 and CDR2 are MNHEY and SVGAGI. Trimming removed 1 base from V and 6 bases from J; junction bases left unmatched: 6. The CDR3 here is CASSYWGQGGAEAFF. The CDR3 nucleotides are TGTGCCAGCAGTTACTGGGGACAGGGAGGAGCTGAAGCTTTCTTT.

The chain links TRBV10-1 to TRBJ2-2; 11 nucleotides align to TRBD2. The CDR3 loop spans 18 amino acids. V trimming: 3 bases; J trimming: 4 bases; junction bases outside the gene matches: 10. Looked up from germline, CDR1 is WNHNN and CDR2 is SYGVQD (reference sequence). CDR3 nucleotide sequence: TGCGCCAGCAGTGAATCCAGACTAGCGGGGCGGGTCACCGGGGAGCTGTTTTTT. Translated: CASSESRLAGRVTGELFF.

The chain joins TRBV20-1 to TRBJ2-5; D may be TRBD1 (5 bases). Per the germline V gene, CDR1 is DFQATT and CDR2 is SNEGSKA (reference sequence). The length of the CDR3 is 11 residues. V lost 3 bases to trimming and J lost 7 bases, with 9 bases between them. CDR3 sequence: CSASGAGTQYF. CDR3 nucleotide sequence: TGCAGTGCTAGTGGGGCCGGGACCCAGTACTTC.

CDR3 sequence reads: CASSVAGDRDTEAFF. Written as DNA, the CDR3 is TGTGCCAGCAGCGTAGCTGGCGACAGGGACACTGAAGCTTTCTTT. The chain uses TRBV9 and TRBJ1-1; 7 nucleotides align to TRBD1. The CDR3 contains 15 residues. Germline trimming cut 0 bases from V and 3 bases from J; bases unmatched to any gene: 5. In germline, CDR1 is SGDLS, CDR2 YYNGEE.

This chain joins TRBV6-2 or TRBV6-3 and TRBJ1-1; the D gene is possibly TRBD1 (5 bases). The CDR3 has 16 residues. V was cut by 0 bases and J by 0 bases, with 11 bases left in between. Germline V lookup: CDR1 MNHEY, CDR2 SVGEGT. In nucleotides, the CDR3 is TGTGCCAGCAGTTACTCTGTCCGACAGATGAACACTGAAGCTTTCTTT. Its protein product is CASSYSVRQMNTEAFF.

A few counts support this clone. The chain links TRBV7-2 to TRBJ1-5; 11 bases match TRBD1. The CDR3 length is 18 residues. Germline V gene lookup returns CDR1 SGHTA and CDR2 FQGNSA. V lost 5 bases and J lost 1; bases outside the gene matches: 10. CDR3: CASSLRGQGALSNQPQHF. For the CDR3, the DNA is TGTGCCAGCAGCCTCCGTGGACAGGGGGCTTTAAGCAATCAGCCCCAGCATTTT. Together with reference TRBV7-2 and TRBJ1-5, the CDR3 gives the full variable domain: GAGVSQSPSNKVTEKGKDVELRCDPISGHTALYWYRQSLGQGLEFLIYFQGNSAPDKSGLPSDRFSAERTGGSVSTLTIQRTQQEDSAVYLCASSLRGQGALSNQPQHFGDGTRLSIL.

The chain carries TRBV7-6 and TRBJ1-4; TRBD1 is a possible D gene (5 bases). The CDR3 has 15 residues. CDR1 SGHVS and CDR2 FNYEAQ come from the germline V gene. Deletions cut 2 bases from V and 7 bases from J, with 14 bases between. CDR3: CASSLSQGVGEKLFF. The CDR3 DNA reads as TGTGCCAGCAGCTTAAGCCAAGGGGTTGGTGAAAAACTGTTTTTT. The variable domain in full, completed from reference TRBV7-6 and TRBJ1-4, reads GAGVSQSPRYKVTKRGQDVALRCDPISGHVSLYWYRQALGQGPEFLTYFNYEAQQDKSGLPNDRFSAERPEGSISTLTIQRTEQRDSAMYRCASSLSQGVGEKLFFGSGTQLSVL.

The chain joins TRBV12-5 to TRBJ1-4, with 8 positions matching TRBD1. CDR3 length: 14 amino acids. CDR1 is LGHNT and CDR2 is FRNRAP in the germline V gene. The trim removed 3 bases at V and 7 bases at J, leaving 4 bases unmatched. The CDR3 spells CASGLQGGAEKLFF. The CDR3 DNA follows: TGTGCTAGTGGTTTACAGGGGGGGGCTGAAAAACTGTTTTTT.

J is TRBJ1-2 and V is TRBV7-2; 10 bases fit TRBD1. The CDR3 has 14 residues. Germline values: CDR1 SGHTA, CDR2 FQGNSA. Losses at the gene ends were 3 bases for V and 7 bases for J; bases not matched to a gene: 5. The CDR3 here is CASSFGDRGLGYTF. CDR3 DNA: TGTGCCAGCAGCTTTGGCGACAGGGGGCTTGGCTACACCTTC. Drawing the rest from reference TRBV7-2 and TRBJ1-2, the complete variable domain is GAGVSQSPSNKVTEKGKDVELRCDPISGHTALYWYRQSLGQGLEFLIYFQGNSAPDKSGLPSDRFSAERTGGSVSTLTIQRTQQEDSAVYLCASSFGDRGLGYTFGSGTRLTVV.

The table lists this clone with a few counts. The chain employs TRBV7-9 and TRBJ1-4; D is perhaps TRBD1 (5 bases). Trimming pared 11 bases from V and 0 bases from J, leaving 19 bases between. CDR1 SEHNR and CDR2 FQNEAQ come from the germline V gene (reference sequence). This CDR3 is 16 amino acids long. The CDR3 is CAVGEGGTATNEKLFF. DNA for the CDR3: TGTGCCGTCGGGGAGGGAGGGACGGCAACTAATGAAAAACTGTTTTTT.

This chain uses TRBV7-2 with TRBJ1-2, with 9 bases identical to TRBD1. This CDR3 is 14 amino acids long. The germline CDR1 and CDR2 sequences are SGHTA and FQGNSA. With 3 bases clipped from V and 4 bases from J, the junction kept 3 bases outside the gene matches. This CDR3 is CASSFPGQGYGYTF. The CDR3 region has the DNA TGTGCCAGCAGCTTCCCGGGACAGGGCTATGGCTACACCTTC.

The gene calls are TRBV28 and TRBJ1-6; possible D gene TRBD1, 6 bases. Germline lookup yields CDR1 MDHEN and CDR2 SYDVKM. The ends were cut back, 3 bases at V and 7 bases at J, with 13 bases in the middle. This CDR3 region has 15 residues. The CDR3 nucleotides are TGTGCCAGCAGTTTGTTCAGGGGACGGAATTCACCCCTCCACTTT. It translates to CASSLFRGRNSPLHF.

J is TRBJ1-1 and V is TRBV28; D is undetermined. Trimming shortened V by 6 bases and J by 5 bases, and 7 bases separated the two germline ends. There are 11 residues in the CDR3. Germline V lookup: CDR1 MDHEN, CDR2 SYDVKM. In DNA, the CDR3 is TGTGCCAGCAGGGGAGGTACTGAAGCTTTCTTT. Translating it yields CASRGGTEAFF.